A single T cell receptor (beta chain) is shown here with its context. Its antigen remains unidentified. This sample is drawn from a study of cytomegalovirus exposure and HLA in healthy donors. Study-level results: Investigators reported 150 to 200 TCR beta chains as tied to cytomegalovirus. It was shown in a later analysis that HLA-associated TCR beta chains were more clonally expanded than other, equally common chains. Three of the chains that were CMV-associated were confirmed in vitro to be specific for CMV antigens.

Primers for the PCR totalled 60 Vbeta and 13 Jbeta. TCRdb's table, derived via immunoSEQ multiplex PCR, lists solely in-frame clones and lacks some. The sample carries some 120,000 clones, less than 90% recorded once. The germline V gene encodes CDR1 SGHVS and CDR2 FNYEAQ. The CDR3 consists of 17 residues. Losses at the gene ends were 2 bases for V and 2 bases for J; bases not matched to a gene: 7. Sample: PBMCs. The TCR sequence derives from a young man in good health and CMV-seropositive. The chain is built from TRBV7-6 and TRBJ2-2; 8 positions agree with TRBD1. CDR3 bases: TGTGCCAGCAGCTTATCCAGGACAGGGACTAACACCGGGGAGCTGTTTTTT. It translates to CASSLSRTGTNTGELFF.